This T cell receptor (beta chain) was documented in a study of glioma-infiltrating T cells after dendritic cell vaccination. Study context: Dendritic cell vaccination trial patients had either newly diagnosed or recurrent glioblastoma. Treatment, given 2003 to 2012, was autologous tumor lysate-pulsed dendritic cell vaccination. The study's findings and limits: Longer survival after dendritic cell vaccination followed higher pretreatment TIL content.

TCRdb keeps only in-frame clones here, not all; method: immunoSEQ multiplex PCR. The table lists tens of thousands of clones, 81% of them singletons. None of the glioblastoma patients had an isocitrate dehydrogenase mutation. With 3 bases removed from V and 6 bases from J, the gap between germline ends came to 9 bases. The CDR3 runs 13 residues. Germline-derived CDR1 and CDR2 are SGDLS and YYNGEE. This clone appeared a few times. The antigen is unknown. Sequencing was performed on blood, taken before dendritic cell vaccination. This sequence originates from a human donor with glioblastoma. V gene TRBV9 combines with J gene TRBJ1-4; D is unresolved. CDR3 DNA: TGTGCCAGCAGCGGGGTTCGGGATGAAAAACTGTTTTTT. Amino acid sequence: CASSGVRDEKLFF.